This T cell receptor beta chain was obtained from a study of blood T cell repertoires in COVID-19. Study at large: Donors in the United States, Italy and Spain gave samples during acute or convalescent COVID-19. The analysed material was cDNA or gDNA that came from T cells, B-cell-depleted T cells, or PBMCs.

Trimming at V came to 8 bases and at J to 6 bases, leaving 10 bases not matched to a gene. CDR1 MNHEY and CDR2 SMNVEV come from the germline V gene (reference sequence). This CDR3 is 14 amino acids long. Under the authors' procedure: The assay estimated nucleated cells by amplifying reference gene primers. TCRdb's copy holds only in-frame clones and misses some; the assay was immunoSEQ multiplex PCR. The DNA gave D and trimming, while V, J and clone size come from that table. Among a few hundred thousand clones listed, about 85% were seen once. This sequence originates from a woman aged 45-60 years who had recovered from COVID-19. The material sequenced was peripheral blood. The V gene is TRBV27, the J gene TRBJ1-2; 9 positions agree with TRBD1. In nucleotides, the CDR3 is TGTGCCAGCGCCCCCCAGGACAGGGGAAATGGCTACACCTTC. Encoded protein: CASAPQDRGNGYTF.